These 19 T cell receptor beta chains were sequenced from one sample in a study of blood T cell repertoires in COVID-19. Only in-frame clones appear in the TCRdb table, and some are missing; sequencing was by immunoSEQ multiplex PCR. This table holds over 200,000 clones, 65% to 90% found once. Sequencing was performed on peripheral blood. Receptors were obtained from a man of 80 years or more with acute or convalescent COVID-19.

This clone has just a few counts. The gene calls are TRBV30 and TRBJ2-2; D perhaps matches TRBD1 (6 bases). The CDR3 has 14 residues. Deletions cut 3 bases from V and 0 bases from J, with 8 bases between. Germline V gene data show CDR1 as GTSNPN and CDR2 as SVGIG (reference sequence). CDR3 DNA sequence: TGTGCCTGGAGACAGGGATCGAACACCGGGGAGCTGTTTTTT. It is translated as CAWRQGSNTGELFF.

The genes are TRBV28 and TRBJ2-7; a possible D gene is TRBD1 (6 bases). This CDR3 spans 14 amino acids. CDR1 and CDR2 (germline): MDHEN, SYDVKM. V was shortened by 5 bases and J by 1 base, with 12 bases between the two germline ends. The CDR3, as DNA: TGTGCCAGCAGTCGTCGACAGGATTCCTACGAGCAGTACTTC. Encoded protein: CASSRRQDSYEQYF.

This clone was seen just once. The V and J genes are TRBV4-1 and TRBJ2-1; the match to TRBD2 covers 11 bases. Germline V CDR1 and CDR2: MGHRA, YSYEKL. Losses at the gene ends were 4 bases for V and 6 bases for J; bases not matched to a gene: 8. This CDR3 spans 16 amino acids. Here the CDR3 reads CASSRKLAGDFNEQFF. As DNA, the CDR3 is TGCGCCAGCAGCCGCAAACTAGCGGGAGACTTCAATGAGCAGTTCTTC.

The CDR3 DNA reads TGTGCCTGGACAACAAGGGGGATGTCTAACTATGGCTACACCTTC. Translated, it gives CAWTTRGMSNYGYTF. V usage is TRBV30 and J usage is TRBJ1-2, with D possibly matching TRBD1 (6 bases). V lost 4 bases and J 0 bases, leaving 15 bases between the germline ends. The germline V gene encodes CDR1 GTSNPN and CDR2 SVGIG (reference sequence). The CDR3 is made up of 15 amino acids.

The J gene is TRBJ1-2, the V gene TRBV18; D remains ambiguous. Per the germline V gene, CDR1 is KGHSH and CDR2 is LQKENI. This CDR3 region has 14 residues. Trimming pared 6 bases from V and 3 bases from J, leaving 14 bases between. CDR3 protein: CASSLSRGDYGYTF. CDR3 sequence (DNA): TGTGCCAGCTCCCTCTCACGGGGAGACTATGGCTACACCTTC.

This clone was recorded only once. The rearrangement links TRBV27 to TRBJ2-1; TRBD1 matches at 10 bases. V lost 7 bases, J lost 9 bases, and 12 bases stayed unmatched. Looked up from germline, CDR1 is MNHEY and CDR2 is SMNVEV (reference sequence). The CDR3 covers 15 residues. The CDR3, as DNA: TGTGCCAGCACCCCTCTGGGACAGGGGCAACGTGAGCAGTTCTTC. Protein sequence: CASTPLGQGQREQFF.

The chain joins TRBV15 to TRBJ2-3; 11 bases are shared with TRBD1. Trimming cost V 0 bases and J 6 bases; bases outside gene matches: 5. The CDR3 has 16 residues. CDR1 is LNHNV and CDR2 is YYDKDF in the germline V gene (reference sequence). The CDR3 DNA follows: TGTGCCACCAGCAGAGACGGACAGGGGGCAAGGGATACGCAGTATTTT. The encoded protein is CATSRDGQGARDTQYF.

A single count supports this clone. This chain joins TRBV7-9 and TRBJ2-2, with 8 bases identical to TRBD2. The CDR3 has 16 amino acids. V lost 6 bases, J lost 0 bases, and 6 bases stayed unmatched. The germline V gene has CDR1 SEHNR and CDR2 FQNEAQ (reference sequence). Here the CDR3 reads CASRPPGGSNTGELFF. DNA of the CDR3: TGTGCCAGCAGGCCGCCGGGAGGGTCGAACACCGGGGAGCTGTTTTTT.

The chain combines TRBV5-4 with TRBJ2-1; 9 bases align to TRBD1. The CDR3 contains 15 residues. CDR1 SGHNT and CDR2 YYREEE come from the germline V gene (reference sequence). V lost 2 bases and J lost 5; bases outside the gene matches: 5. The CDR3 DNA reads TGTGCCAGCAGCTTTTATCGGACAGGGGACAATGAGCAGTTCTTC. This gives the protein CASSFYRTGDNEQFF.

The chain carries TRBV6-5 and TRBJ2-1; D remains unclear. The V gene lost 6 bases and the J gene lost 6 bases, with 12 bases spanning the gap. This CDR3 has 13 residues. The germline V gene has CDR1 MNHEY and CDR2 SVGAGI. As DNA, the CDR3 is TGTGCCAGCAGGGGTAGTGGGCCCAATGAGCAGTTCTTC. Translated: CASRGSGPNEQFF.

This chain links TRBV7-2 with TRBJ2-7; D might be TRBD1 (6 bases). The CDR3 totals 13 residues. Trimming pared 3 bases from V and 5 bases from J, leaving 11 bases between. Germline V gives CDR1 SGHTA, CDR2 FQGNSA. CDR3 DNA sequence: TGTGCCAGCAGCTTTGCCAGGGGACACGAGCAGTACGTC. This gives the protein CASSFARGHEQYV.

The chain uses TRBV28 and TRBJ1-4, with D uncertain. Trimming removed 4 bases at V and 0 bases at J, with 6 bases between. The germline V gene has CDR1 MDHEN and CDR2 SYDVKM. CDR3 length equals 14 residues. Here the CDR3 reads CASSYITTNEKLFF. DNA for the CDR3: TGTGCCAGCAGTTACATTACAACTAATGAAAAACTGTTTTTT. The full variable domain, rest sourced from reference TRBV28 and TRBJ1-4, is DVKVTQSSRYLVKRTGEKVFLECVQDMDHENMFWYRQDPGLGLRLIYFSYDVKMKEKGDIPEGYSVSREKKERFSLILESASTNQTSMYLCASSYITTNEKLFFGSGTQLSVL.

The J gene is TRBJ1-4, the V gene TRBV7-9, with TRBD1 as a possible D gene (6 bases). V gave up 6 bases and J gave up 3 bases, with 14 bases separating them. CDR1 is SEHNR, CDR2 FQNEAQ, per germline (reference sequence). The CDR3 contains 15 residues. This chain's CDR3 is CASSLLQGPNEKLFF. The CDR3 DNA reads TGTGCCAGCAGTTTGCTACAGGGCCCTAATGAAAAACTGTTTTTT.

The J gene is TRBJ2-2, the V gene TRBV6-5; D may be TRBD2 (5 bases). Trimming left V 6 bases short and J 5 bases short, with 16 bases between. CDR3 length: 15 residues. Germline loops: CDR1 MNHEY, CDR2 SVGAGI. The CDR3 DNA is TGTGCCAGCAGCAACGGAAACAGAGGGACCGGGGAGCTGTTTTTT. Amino acids: CASSNGNRGTGELFF.

V is TRBV7-2 and J is TRBJ2-7; 15 bases align to TRBD2. The germline V gene has CDR1 SGHTA and CDR2 FQGNSA. The CDR3 spans 18 residues. V lost 5 bases to trimming and J lost 2 bases; unmatched junction nucleotides: 10. CDR3 sequence (DNA): TGTGCCAGCAGCCCCCTAGGGACTAGCGGGAGGCCCACCTACGAGCAGTACTTC. The encoded protein is CASSPLGTSGRPTYEQYF. The full variable domain, in which reference TRBV7-2 and TRBJ2-7 provide the parts outside the CDR3, is GAGVSQSPSNKVTEKGKDVELRCDPISGHTALYWYRQSLGQGLEFLIYFQGNSAPDKSGLPSDRFSAERTGGSVSTLTIQRTQQEDSAVYLCASSPLGTSGRPTYEQYFGPGTRLTVT.

This chain links TRBV11-2 with TRBJ2-7, with TRBD1 matching over 10 bases. This CDR3 has 15 residues. The germline V gene has CDR1 SGHAT and CDR2 FQNNGV. Unmatched junction bases numbered 8, after V lost 4 bases and J lost 5 bases. The CDR3 DNA reads TGTGCCAGCAGCTCCCGCCCCGGGACAGGGGACGAGCAGTACGTC. It codes for CASSSRPGTGDEQYV.

The genes are TRBV10-3 and TRBJ1-1; maybe TRBD1 (6 bases). Germline-derived CDR1 and CDR2 are ENHRY and SYGVKD. The CDR3 covers 13 residues. V was clipped by 8 bases and J by 1 base, with 11 bases between them. In DNA form, the CDR3 reads TGTGCCATCGGCGAACAGGGGAACACTGAAGCTTTCTTT. The encoded protein is CAIGEQGNTEAFF.

The genes are TRBV21-1 and TRBJ1-5; the DNA was not used to check the table's D call, TRBD1. TRBV21-1 is flagged as a pseudogene. CDR3 length: 17 residues. The CDR3 bases are TGTGCCAGCAGCGCCCGACAGGGGGCGACAGGCAATCAGCCCCAGCATTTT. Residues: CASSARQGATGNQPQHF.

This chain uses TRBV30 with TRBJ1-2; D gene unclear. The CDR3 spans 13 residues. Per germline, CDR1 GTSNPN and CDR2 SVGIG (reference sequence). Trimming removed 0 bases at V and 8 bases at J, with 13 bases between. The CDR3 nucleotides are TGTGCCTGGAGTGTACGAGGAGGAGGAGGCTACACCTTC. This codes for CAWSVRGGGGYTF. Supplemented by reference TRBV30 and TRBJ1-2, the full variable domain reads SQTIHQWPATLVQPVGSPLSLECTVEGTSNPNLYWYRQAAGRGLQLLFYSVGIGQISSEVPQNLSASRPQDRQFILSSKKLLLSDSGFYLCAWSVRGGGGYTFGSGTRLTVV.